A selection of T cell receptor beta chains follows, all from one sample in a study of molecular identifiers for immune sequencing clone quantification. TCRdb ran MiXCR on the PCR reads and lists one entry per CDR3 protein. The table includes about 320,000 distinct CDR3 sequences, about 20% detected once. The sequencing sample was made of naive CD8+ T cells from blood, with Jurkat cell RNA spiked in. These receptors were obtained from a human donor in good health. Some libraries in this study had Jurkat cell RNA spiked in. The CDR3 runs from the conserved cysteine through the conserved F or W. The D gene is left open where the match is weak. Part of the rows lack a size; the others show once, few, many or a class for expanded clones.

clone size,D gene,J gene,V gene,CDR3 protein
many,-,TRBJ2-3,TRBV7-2,CASSLQDTLSTDTQYF
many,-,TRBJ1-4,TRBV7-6,CASSLDSGVNEKLFF
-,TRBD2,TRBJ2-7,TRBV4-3,CASSQRGLAGVGEQYF
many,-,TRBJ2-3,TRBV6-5,CASSYSGSTDTQYF
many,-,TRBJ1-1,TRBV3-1,CASSQGGPAAFF
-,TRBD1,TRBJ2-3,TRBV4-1,CASNHDRGSTDTQYF
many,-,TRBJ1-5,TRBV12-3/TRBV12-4,CASSFGAVNQPQHF
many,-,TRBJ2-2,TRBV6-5,CASSPARLGVYGTGELFF
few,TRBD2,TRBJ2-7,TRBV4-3,CASSQGTTSGSLYEQYF
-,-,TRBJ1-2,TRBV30,CAWSAEGTNYGYTF
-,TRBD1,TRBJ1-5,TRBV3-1,CASSHGTAKNQPQHF
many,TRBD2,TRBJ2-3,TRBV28,CASSLVGYSGSIADTQYF
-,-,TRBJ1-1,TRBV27,CASSLSQPYEAFF
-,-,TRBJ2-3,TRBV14,CASTHPGGDTQYF
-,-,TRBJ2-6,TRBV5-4,CASSFASGANVLTF
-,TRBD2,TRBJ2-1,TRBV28,CAPPEGTTPSDEQFF
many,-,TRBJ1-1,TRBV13,CASSLTSLGAFF
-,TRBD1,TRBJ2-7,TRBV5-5,CASRLPTGISFEQYF
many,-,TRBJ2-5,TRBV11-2,CASSTRAPYQETQYF
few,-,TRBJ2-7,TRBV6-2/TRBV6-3,CASSYPPGPYKQYF
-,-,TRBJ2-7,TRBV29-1,CSVSDGDYEQYF
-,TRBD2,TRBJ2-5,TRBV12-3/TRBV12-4,CATSFIWTSDKETQYF
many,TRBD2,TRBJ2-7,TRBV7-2,CASRGLAGGHEQYF
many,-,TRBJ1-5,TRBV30,CAWSQGGQPQHF
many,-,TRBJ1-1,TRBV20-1,CSARDVGEDTEAFF
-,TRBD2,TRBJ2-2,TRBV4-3,CASSQGTSGRRTGELFF
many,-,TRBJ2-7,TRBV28,CASSLSSTEQYF
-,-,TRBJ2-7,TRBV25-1,CASSGQGRSVEQYF
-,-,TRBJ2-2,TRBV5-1,CASELNEGQGTGELFF
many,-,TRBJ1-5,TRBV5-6,CASSLEQGRLGNQPQHF
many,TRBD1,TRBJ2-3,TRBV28,CASSQQGSPDTQYF
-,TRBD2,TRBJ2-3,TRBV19,CASSPGGTQYF
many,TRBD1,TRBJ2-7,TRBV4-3,CASSPTRDRDYEQYF
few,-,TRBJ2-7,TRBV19,CASSIDLGSEQYF
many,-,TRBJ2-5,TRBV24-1,CATSGEYQETQYF
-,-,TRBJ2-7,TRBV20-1,CSARDSDSSYEQYF
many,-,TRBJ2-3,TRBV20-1,CSSPKNGGNTDTQYF
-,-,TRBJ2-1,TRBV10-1,CASATSSYNEQFF
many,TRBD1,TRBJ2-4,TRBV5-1,CASSFETGSEVF
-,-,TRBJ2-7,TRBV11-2,CASSLAFGYEQYF
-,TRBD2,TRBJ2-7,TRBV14,CASSQRLAGVSYEQYF
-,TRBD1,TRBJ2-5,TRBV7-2,CASSLFQGEETQYF
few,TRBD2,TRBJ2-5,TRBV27,CASSPTPDSGGPQYF
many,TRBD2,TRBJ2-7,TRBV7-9,CASSFGNSGSYEQYF
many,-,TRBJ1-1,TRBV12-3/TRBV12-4,CASSLAAPFPDTEAFF
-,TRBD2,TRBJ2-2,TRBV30,CAWSRLAEGPDGGELFF
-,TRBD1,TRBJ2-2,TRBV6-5,CASSYPSVTGGAGTGELFF
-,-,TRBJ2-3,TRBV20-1,CSESGRDGLSDTQYF
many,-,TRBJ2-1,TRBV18,CASSPLPLDGEQFF
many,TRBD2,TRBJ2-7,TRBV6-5,CASSSVAGTDEQYF
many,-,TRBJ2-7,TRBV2,CASLRADSYEQYF
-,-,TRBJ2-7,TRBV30,CAWVQDGRYEQYF
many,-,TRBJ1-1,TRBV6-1,CASSATGNTEAFF
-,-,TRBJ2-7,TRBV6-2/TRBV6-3,CASSYSEGISPYEQYF